The rows below give T cell receptor beta chains drawn from one sample of a study of PD-1 blockade in classical Hodgkin lymphoma. Repertoires were generated with immunoSEQ multiplex PCR, while TCRdb's copy carries only in-frame clones and drops some. In the table there are under 20,000 clones, roughly 80% of which are singletons. The input for sequencing was CD4+ T cells from blood, taken before the fourth cycle of nivolumab. The receptors derive from a human donor with classical Hodgkin lymphoma. CDR3s leave out the opening cysteine and the closing phenylalanine or tryptophan. Fields, in order: CDR3 protein, V gene.

ASSFQPDGGTGELF | TRBV5-1
ASSLVAGVYEQY | TRBV28
AISPLGGYETQY | TRBV10-3
ASSLGRGASYNEQF | TRBV5-1
ASRRAMNTEAF | TRBV28
ASSHWASGRTAGEQY | TRBV4-1
ASSFGLGNEQF | TRBV7-9
ASSLVLGEKLF | TRBV28
SVERGERGYGYT | TRBV29-1
ASSWETGELF | TRBV6-6
SVEGSTNYGYT | TRBV29-1
ASSLRPGTEETQY | TRBV28
ASSGPGQNNSPLH | TRBV18
ASSEGLAGDEQF | TRBV4-3
ASRLGNQPQH | TRBV27
ASSLVYEGYAF | TRBV5-1
ASSSNRDRGYT | TRBV7-8
ASSERAGVAGELF | TRBV6-1
ASSLARKPQETQY | TRBV28
AWSTAYTEAF | TRBV30
ASSLVVGNEQF | TRBV19
ASSLGTGGGYT | TRBV5-1
ASSQDRWGGYT | TRBV14
ASSQDGRVSPLH | TRBV4-2
SVAGTRETQY | TRBV29-1
ASSLRGLNTGELF | TRBV5-1
ASSQDWPVEHEQF | TRBV4-1
ASSFTGTASTDTQY | TRBV28
ASSLEVSNTEAF | TRBV5-6
ASSPPGVGGNEQF | TRBV4-1
AWRGGSGPRNYNSPLH | TRBV30
ASIGDYSVREQF | TRBV5-1
ASTLSGGANTEAF | TRBV5-1
ASSVQGGQLAKNIQY | TRBV19
ARSLGGRGRDTEAF | TRBV5-3
ASSVRQGTDTQY | TRBV5-1
ASSLPSSGRASDTGELF | TRBV19
ASSVVGTDTQY | TRBV9
ASQVGADYGYT | TRBV2
ASSLETGLTGTQEAF | TRBV5-6
ASRRAEGEKLF | TRBV6-5
ASSPGEGIHEQY | TRBV18
ASSLNRGPNTQY | TRBV18
ASSLLGGTGGNTEAF | TRBV5-1
ASSKQGWANEKLF | TRBV7-9
ASSSSGTGFDEQY | TRBV2
AIRPLTPETQY | TRBV6-6
ASSLGLAAPWGMNTEAF | TRBV5-4
ASSRNVDTQY | TRBV7-2
AIWGVEANYGYT | TRBV10-3
ASSHSGGAGELF | TRBV19
ASSGKADRETYHYGYT | TRBV6-1
AISESPPGQGRSQPQH | TRBV10-3
ASRKVSTTIQTGELF | TRBV5-1
ASSSRDTQY | TRBV6-6
TSSHDNPALGGSSYNEQF | TRBV1
ASSASWDNKNIQY | TRBV9
ASSVEGPSTQY | TRBV9
ASSPGTGHSGTDTQY | TRBV11-2